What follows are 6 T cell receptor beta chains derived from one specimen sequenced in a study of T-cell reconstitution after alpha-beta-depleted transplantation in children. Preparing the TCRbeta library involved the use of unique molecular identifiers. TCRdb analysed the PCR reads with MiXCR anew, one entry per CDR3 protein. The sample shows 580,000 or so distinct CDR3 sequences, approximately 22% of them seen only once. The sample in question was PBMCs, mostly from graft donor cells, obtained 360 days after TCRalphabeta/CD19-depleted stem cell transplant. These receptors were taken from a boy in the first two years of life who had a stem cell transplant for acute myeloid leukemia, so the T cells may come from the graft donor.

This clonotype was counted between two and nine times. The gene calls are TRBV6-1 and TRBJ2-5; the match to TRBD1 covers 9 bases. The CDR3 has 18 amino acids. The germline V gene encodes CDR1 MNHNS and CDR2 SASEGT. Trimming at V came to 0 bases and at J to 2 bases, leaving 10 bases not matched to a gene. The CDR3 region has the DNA TGTGCCAGCAGTGAAGCCTTTCTCAAAGGACAGGGGCAAGAGACCCAGTACTTC. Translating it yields CASSEAFLKGQGQETQYF.

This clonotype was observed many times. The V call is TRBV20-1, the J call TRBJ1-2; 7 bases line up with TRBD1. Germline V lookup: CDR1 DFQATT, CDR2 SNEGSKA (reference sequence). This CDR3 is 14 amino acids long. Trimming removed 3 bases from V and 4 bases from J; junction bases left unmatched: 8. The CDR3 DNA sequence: TGCAGTGCTAGGTCAGGGGGGAATATCTATGGCTACACCTTC. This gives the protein CSARSGGNIYGYTF.

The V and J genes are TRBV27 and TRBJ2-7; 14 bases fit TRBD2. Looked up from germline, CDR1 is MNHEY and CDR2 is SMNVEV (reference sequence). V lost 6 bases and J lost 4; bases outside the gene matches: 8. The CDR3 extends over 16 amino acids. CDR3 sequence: CASSPTGTSGGYEQYV. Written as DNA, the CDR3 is TGTGCCAGCAGCCCTACCGGGACTAGCGGGGGATACGAGCAGTACGTC.

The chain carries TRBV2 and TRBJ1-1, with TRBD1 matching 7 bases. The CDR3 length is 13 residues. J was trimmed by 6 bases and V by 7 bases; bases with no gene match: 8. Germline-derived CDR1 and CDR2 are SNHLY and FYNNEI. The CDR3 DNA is TGTGCCAGCAAGGGAGGGGGCACCCCTGAAGCTTTCTTT. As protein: CASKGGGTPEAFF.

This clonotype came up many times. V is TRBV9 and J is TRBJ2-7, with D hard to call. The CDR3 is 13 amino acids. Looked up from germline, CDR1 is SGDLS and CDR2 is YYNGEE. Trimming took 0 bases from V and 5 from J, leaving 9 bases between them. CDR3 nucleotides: TGTGCCAGCAGCGTAGACGGGTTCCACGAGCAGTACTTC. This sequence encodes CASSVDGFHEQYF.

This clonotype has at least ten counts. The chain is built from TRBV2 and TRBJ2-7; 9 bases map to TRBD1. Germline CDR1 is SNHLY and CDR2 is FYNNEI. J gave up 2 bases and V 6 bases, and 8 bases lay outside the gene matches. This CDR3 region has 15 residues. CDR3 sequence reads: CASRRGQGGTYEQYF. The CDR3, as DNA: TGTGCCAGCAGGAGGGGACAGGGAGGCACCTACGAGCAGTACTTC.